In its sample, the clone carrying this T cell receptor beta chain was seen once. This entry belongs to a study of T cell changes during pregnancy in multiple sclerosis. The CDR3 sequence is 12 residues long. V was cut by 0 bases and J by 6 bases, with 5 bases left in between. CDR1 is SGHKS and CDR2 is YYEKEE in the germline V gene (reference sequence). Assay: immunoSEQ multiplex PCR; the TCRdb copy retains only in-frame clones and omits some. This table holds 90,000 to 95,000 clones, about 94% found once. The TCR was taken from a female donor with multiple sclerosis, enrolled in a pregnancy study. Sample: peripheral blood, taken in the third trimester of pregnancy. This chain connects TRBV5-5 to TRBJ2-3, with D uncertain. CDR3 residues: CASSLGADTQYF. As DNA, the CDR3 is TGTGCCAGCAGCTTGGGGGCGGATACGCAGTATTTT.